This T cell receptor beta chain is from a study of molecular identifiers for immune sequencing clone quantification. Study information: Replicates split RNA from roughly 21,000 or 96,000 naive CD8 cells five ways, and the researchers sequenced four portions.

V was cut by 3 bases and J by 6 bases, with 14 bases left in between. The CDR3 has 14 amino acids. Germline CDR1 is DFQATT and CDR2 is SNEGSKA (reference sequence). Study conclusions and caveats: Clones above 20 RNA copies contained over 97% of effector molecules but under 1% of naive ones.

TCRdb called the PCR reads again in MiXCR, with one record for every CDR3 protein. The table lists approximately 100,000 distinct CDR3 sequences, roughly a third of them singletons. This clonotype was counted a few times. Antigen: not known. The TCR originated in a human donor in good health. Some libraries in this study had Jurkat cell RNA spiked in. The chain has TRBV20-1 and TRBJ2-2; D is unresolved. The specimen sequenced was naive CD8+ T cells from blood, with Jurkat cell RNA spiked in. Described subset: FACS-sorted CD8+CD4-CCR7+CD45RA+ naive T cells. The CDR3 sequence: CSASLENIAGELFF. Written as DNA, the CDR3 is TGCAGTGCTAGCTTGGAAAATATCGCCGGGGAGCTGTTTTTT.